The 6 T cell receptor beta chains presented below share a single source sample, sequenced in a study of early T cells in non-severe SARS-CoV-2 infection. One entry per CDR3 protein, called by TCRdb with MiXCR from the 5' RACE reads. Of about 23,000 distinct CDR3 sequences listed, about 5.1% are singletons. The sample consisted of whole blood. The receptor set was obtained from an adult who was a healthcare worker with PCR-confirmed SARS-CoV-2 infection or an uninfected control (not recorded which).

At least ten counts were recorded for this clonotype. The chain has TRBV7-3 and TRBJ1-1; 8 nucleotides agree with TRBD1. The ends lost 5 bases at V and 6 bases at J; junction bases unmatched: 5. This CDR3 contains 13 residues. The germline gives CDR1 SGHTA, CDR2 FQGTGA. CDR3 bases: TGTGCCAGCAGCCCTGGGACAGGCCCTGAAGCTTTCTTT. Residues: CASSPGTGPEAFF.

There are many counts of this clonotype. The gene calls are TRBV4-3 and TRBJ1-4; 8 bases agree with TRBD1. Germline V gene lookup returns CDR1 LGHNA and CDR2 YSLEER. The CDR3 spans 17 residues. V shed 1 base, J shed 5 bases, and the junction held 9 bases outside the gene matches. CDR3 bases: TGCGCCAGCAGCCAAGTACCCCGGACAGGGAAGAATGAAAAACTGTTTTTT. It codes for CASSQVPRTGKNEKLFF.

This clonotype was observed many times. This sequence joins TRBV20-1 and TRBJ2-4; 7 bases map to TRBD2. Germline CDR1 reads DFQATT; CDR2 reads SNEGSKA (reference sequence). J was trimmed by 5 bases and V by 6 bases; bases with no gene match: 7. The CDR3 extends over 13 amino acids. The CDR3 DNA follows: TGCAGTGCACTCACTAGCGTGGAAAACATTCAGTACTTC. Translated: CSALTSVENIQYF.

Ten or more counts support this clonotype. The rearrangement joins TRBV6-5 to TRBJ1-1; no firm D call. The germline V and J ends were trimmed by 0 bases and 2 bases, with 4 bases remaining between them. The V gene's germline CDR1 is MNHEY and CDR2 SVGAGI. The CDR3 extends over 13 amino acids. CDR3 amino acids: CASSYSINTEAFF. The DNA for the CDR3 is TGTGCCAGCAGTTACTCCATAAACACTGAAGCTTTCTTT.

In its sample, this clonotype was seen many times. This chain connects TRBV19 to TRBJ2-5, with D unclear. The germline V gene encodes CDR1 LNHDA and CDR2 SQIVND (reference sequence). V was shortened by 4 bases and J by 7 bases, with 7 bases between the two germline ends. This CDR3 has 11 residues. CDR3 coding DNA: TGTGCCAGTAGTACGTCTGGGACCCAGTACTTC. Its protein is CASSTSGTQYF.

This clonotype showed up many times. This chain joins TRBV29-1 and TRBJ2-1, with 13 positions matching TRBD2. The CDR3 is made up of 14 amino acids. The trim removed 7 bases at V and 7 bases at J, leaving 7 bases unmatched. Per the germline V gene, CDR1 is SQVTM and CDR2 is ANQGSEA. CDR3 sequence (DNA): TGCAGCGCCCGGACTAGCGGGAGATTTAATGAGCAGTTCTTC. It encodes CSARTSGRFNEQFF.